This note documents a single T cell receptor (beta chain) sequence. The antigen remains unidentified. Both 60 Vbeta primers and 13 Jbeta primers went into the PCR. The data were produced by immunoSEQ multiplex PCR, yet TCRdb's version contains in-frame clones alone and is incomplete. This sample's table has about 41,000 clones. This specimen comes from a study of cytomegalovirus exposure and HLA in healthy donors. The CDR3 loop spans 17 amino acids. The germline CDR1 and CDR2 sequences are SGHRS and YFSETQ. J was trimmed by 1 base and V by 0 bases; bases with no gene match: 8. Study-level findings and limits: It was in a later analysis that TCR association rates were seen to vary by HLA locus, highest for DRB1 and lowest for HLA-C. Accurate prediction of HLA-A and HLA-B alleles (for most subjects) was reportedly achieved from TCR beta sequences.

The source material was PBMCs. The chain joins TRBV5-1 to TRBJ2-7; 9 positions agree with TRBD2. The sequence derives from a man aged 25-45 years in good health and CMV-seronegative. The CDR3 DNA follows: TGCGCCAGCAGCTTGGGGTTTAGCGGGAGTAGTTCCTACGAGCAGTACTTC. The encoded protein is CASSLGFSGSSSYEQYF.